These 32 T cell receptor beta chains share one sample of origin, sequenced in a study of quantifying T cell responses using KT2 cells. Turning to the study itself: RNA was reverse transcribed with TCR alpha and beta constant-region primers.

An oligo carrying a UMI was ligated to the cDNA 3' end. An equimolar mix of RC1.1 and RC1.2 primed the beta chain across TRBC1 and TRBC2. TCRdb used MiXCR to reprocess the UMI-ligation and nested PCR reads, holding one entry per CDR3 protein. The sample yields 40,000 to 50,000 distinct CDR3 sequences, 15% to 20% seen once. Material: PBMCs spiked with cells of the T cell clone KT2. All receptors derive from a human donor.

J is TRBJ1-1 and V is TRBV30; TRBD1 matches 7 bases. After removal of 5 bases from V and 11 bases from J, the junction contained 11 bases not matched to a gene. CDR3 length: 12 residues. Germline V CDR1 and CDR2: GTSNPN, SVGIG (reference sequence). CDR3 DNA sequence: TGTGCCTGGGGGGATCGGACAGGTTTCGCTTTCTTT. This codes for CAWGDRTGFAFF.

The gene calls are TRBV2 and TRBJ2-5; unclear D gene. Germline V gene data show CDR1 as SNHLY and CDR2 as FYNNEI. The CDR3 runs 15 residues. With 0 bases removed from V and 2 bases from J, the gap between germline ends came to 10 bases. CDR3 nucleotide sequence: TGTGCCAGCAGTGAAGCGCCGGTAGGGCAAGAGACCCAGTACTTC. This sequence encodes CASSEAPVGQETQYF.

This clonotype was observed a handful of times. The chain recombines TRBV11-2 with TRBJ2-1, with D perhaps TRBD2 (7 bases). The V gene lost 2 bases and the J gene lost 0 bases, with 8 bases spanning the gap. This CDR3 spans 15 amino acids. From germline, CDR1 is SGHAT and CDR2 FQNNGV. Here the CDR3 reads CASSLRGGSYNEQFF. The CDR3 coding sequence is TGTGCCAGCAGCTTAAGGGGGGGCTCCTACAATGAGCAGTTCTTC.

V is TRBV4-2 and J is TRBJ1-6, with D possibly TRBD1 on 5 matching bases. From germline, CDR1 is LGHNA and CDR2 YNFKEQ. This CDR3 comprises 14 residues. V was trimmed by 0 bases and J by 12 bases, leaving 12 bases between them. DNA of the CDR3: TGTGCCAGCAGCCAAGATGTGGGGGACCGACCCCTCCACTTT. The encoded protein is CASSQDVGDRPLHF.

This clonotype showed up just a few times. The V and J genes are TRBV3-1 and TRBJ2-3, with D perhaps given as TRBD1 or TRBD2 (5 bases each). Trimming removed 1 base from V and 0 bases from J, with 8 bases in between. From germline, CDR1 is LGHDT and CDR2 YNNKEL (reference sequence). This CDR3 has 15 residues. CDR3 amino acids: CASSQGGGSTDTQYF. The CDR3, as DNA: TGTGCCAGCAGCCAAGGGGGCGGGAGCACAGATACGCAGTATTTT.

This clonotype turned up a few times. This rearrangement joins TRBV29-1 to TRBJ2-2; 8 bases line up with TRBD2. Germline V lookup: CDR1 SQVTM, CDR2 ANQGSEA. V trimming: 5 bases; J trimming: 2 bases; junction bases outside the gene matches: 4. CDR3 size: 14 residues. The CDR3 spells CSVPGGVNTGELFF. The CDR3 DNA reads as TGCAGCGTTCCCGGGGGGGTTAACACCGGGGAGCTGTTTTTT.

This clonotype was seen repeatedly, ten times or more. The CDR3 coding sequence is TGCGCCAGCAGCCCCCAGGACAGGGGATACAATGAGCAGTTCTTC. This encodes CASSPQDRGYNEQFF. The chain carries TRBV4-3 and TRBJ2-1; TRBD1 matches at 9 bases. V gave up 4 bases and J gave up 4 bases; unmatched junction bases: 5. This CDR3 has 15 residues. Germline CDR1 and CDR2: LGHNA and YSLEER.

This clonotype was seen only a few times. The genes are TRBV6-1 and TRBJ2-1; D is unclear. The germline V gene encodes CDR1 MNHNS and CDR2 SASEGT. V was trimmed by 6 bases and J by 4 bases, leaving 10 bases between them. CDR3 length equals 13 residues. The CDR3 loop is CASSNTDYNEQFF. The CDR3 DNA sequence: TGTGCCAGCAGCAACACCGATTACAATGAGCAGTTCTTC.

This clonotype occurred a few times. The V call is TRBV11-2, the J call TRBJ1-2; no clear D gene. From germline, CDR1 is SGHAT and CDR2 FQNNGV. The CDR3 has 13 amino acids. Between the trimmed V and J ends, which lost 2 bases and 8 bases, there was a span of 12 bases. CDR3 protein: CASSLSELRGYTF. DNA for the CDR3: TGTGCCAGCAGCTTATCGGAGCTCAGGGGCTACACCTTC.

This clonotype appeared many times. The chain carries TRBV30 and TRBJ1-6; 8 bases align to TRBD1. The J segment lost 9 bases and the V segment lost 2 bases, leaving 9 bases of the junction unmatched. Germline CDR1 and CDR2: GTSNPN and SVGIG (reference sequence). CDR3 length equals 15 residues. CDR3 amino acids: CAWSPQGGFISPLHF. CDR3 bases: TGTGCCTGGAGTCCACAGGGGGGCTTTATTTCACCCCTCCACTTT.

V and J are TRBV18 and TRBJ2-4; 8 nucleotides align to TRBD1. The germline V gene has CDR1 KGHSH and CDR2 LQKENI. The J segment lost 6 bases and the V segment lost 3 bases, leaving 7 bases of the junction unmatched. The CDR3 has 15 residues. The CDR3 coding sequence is TGTGCCAGCTCACCGAGAACAGGGGGTGTAAACATTCAGTACTTC. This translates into CASSPRTGGVNIQYF. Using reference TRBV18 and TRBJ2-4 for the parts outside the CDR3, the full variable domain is NAGVMQNPRHLVRRRGQEARLRCSPMKGHSHVYWYRQLPEEGLKFMVYLQKENIIDESGMPKERFSAEFPKEGPSILRIQQVVRGDSAAYFCASSPRTGGVNIQYFGAGTRLSVL.

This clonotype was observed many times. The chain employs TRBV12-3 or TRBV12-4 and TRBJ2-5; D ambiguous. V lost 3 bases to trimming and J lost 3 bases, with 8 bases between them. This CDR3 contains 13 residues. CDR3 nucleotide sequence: TGTGCCAGCAGTTTTAGGGCCAAAGAGACCCAGTACTTC. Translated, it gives CASSFRAKETQYF.

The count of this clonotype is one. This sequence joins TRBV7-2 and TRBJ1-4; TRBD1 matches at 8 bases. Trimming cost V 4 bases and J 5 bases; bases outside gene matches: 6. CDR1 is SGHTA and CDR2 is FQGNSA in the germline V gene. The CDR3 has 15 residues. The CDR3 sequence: CASSSPRGLNEKLFF. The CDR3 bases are TGTGCCAGCAGCTCCCCCAGGGGGCTGAATGAAAAACTGTTTTTT. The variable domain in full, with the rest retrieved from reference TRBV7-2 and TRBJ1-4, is GAGVSQSPSNKVTEKGKDVELRCDPISGHTALYWYRQSLGQGLEFLIYFQGNSAPDKSGLPSDRFSAERTGGSVSTLTIQRTQQEDSAVYLCASSSPRGLNEKLFFGSGTQLSVL.

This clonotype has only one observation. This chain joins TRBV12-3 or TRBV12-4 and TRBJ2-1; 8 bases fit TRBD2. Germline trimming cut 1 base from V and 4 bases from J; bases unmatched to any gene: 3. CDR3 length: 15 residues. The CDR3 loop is CASSLDGGRYNEQFF. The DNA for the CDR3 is TGTGCCAGCAGTTTAGACGGCGGGAGGTACAATGAGCAGTTCTTC.

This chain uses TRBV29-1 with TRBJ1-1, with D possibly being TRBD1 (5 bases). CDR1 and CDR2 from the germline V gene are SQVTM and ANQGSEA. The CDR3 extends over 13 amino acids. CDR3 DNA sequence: TGCCTCGGTTCTAGGGGTGTGAACACTGAAGCTTTCTTT. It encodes CLGSRGVNTEAFF.

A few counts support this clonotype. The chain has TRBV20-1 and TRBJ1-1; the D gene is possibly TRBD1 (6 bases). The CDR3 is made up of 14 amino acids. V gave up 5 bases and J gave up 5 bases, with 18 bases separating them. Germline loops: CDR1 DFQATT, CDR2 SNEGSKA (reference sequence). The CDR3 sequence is CSAQAGGVGTEAFF. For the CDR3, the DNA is TGCAGTGCTCAAGCGGGGGGCGTAGGGACTGAAGCTTTCTTT.

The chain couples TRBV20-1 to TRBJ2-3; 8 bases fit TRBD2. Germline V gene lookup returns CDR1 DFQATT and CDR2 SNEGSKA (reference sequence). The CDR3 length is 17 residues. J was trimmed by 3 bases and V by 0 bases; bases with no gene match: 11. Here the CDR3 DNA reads TGCAGTGCTAGAGATCCAGGGCGGGGGGAAGAGACAGATACGCAGTATTTT. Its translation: CSARDPGRGEETDTQYF.

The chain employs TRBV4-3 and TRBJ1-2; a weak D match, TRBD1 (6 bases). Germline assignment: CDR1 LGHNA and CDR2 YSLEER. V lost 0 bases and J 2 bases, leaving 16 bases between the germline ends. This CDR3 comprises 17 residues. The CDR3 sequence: CASSQDHSVRGNYGYTF. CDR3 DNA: TGCGCCAGCAGCCAAGATCATTCAGTCAGGGGAAACTATGGCTACACCTTC.

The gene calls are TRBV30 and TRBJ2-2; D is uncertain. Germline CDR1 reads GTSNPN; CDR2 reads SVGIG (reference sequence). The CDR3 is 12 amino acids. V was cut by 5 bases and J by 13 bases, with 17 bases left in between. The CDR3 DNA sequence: TGTGCCTGGGGCCCGGGCAGATCCCGGCTGTTTTTT. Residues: CAWGPGRSRLFF.

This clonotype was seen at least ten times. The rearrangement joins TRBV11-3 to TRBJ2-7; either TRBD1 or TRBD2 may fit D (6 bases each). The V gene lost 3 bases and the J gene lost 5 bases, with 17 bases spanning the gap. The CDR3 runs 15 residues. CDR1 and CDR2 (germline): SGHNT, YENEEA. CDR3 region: CASSFQGTQAHEQYF. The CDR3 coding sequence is TGTGCCAGCAGCTTCCAGGGGACTCAGGCCCACGAGCAGTACTTC.

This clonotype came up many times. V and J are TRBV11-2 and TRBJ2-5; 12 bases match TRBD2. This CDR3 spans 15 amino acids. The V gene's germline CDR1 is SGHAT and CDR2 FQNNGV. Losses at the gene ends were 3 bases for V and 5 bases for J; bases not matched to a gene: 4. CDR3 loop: CASSFTSGRSETQYF. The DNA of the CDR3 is TGTGCCAGCAGCTTCACTAGCGGGAGGAGCGAGACCCAGTACTTC.

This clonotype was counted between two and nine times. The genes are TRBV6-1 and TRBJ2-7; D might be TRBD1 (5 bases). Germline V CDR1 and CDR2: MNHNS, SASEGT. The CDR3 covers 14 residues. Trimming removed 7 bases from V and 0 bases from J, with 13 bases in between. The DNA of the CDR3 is TGTGCCAGCACTGTGGGGCAAAGCTCCTACGAGCAGTACTTC. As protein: CASTVGQSSYEQYF.

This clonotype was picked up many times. CDR3: CASSVGHRTGTDTQYF. In DNA, the CDR3 is TGTGCCAGCAGCGTAGGTCACAGGACCGGGACAGATACGCAGTATTTT. This chain uses TRBV9 with TRBJ2-3; maybe TRBD1 (5 bases). V was shortened by 0 bases and J by 3 bases, with 14 bases between the two germline ends. The CDR3 totals 16 residues. The germline gives CDR1 SGDLS, CDR2 YYNGEE.

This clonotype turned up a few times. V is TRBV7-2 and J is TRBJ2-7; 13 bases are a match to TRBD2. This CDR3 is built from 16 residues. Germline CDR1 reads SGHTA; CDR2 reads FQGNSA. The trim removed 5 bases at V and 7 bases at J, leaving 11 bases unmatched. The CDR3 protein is CASSHPTSGRGREQYF. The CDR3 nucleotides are TGTGCCAGCAGCCACCCTACTAGCGGGAGGGGAAGGGAGCAGTACTTC.

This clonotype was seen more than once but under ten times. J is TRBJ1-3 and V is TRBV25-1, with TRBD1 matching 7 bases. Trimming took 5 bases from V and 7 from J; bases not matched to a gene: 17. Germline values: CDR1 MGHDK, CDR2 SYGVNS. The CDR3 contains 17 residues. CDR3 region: CASSLRTGRLSENTIYF. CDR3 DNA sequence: TGTGCCAGCAGTCTCAGGACAGGCCGGTTGAGCGAGAACACCATATATTTT.

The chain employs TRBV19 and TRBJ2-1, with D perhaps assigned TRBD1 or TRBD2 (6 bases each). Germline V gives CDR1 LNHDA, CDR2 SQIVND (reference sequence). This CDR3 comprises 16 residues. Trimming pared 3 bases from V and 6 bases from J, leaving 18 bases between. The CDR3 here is CASSIRGASVLNEQFF. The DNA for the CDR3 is TGTGCCAGTAGTATTAGGGGGGCTTCAGTTCTCAATGAGCAGTTCTTC.

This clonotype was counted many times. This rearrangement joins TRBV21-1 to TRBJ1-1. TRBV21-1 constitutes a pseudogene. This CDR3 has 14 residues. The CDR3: CASSKRLMNTEAFF. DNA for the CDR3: TGTGCCAGCAGCAAGAGGCTTATGAACACTGAAGCTTTCTTT.

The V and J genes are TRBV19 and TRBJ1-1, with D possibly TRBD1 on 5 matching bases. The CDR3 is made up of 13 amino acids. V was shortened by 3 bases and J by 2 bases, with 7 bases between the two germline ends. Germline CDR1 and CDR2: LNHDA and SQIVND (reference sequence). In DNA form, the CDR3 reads TGTGCCAGTAGTATGGGGCCTAACACTGAAGCTTTCTTT. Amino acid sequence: CASSMGPNTEAFF.

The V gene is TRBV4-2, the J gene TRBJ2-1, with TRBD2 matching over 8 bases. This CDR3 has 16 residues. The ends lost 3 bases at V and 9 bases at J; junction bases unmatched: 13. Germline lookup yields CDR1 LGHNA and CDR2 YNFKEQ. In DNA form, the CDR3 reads TGTGCCAGCAGCCAGTGGGTGGGACTAGGTCTAACTGAGCAGTTCTTC. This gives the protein CASSQWVGLGLTEQFF.

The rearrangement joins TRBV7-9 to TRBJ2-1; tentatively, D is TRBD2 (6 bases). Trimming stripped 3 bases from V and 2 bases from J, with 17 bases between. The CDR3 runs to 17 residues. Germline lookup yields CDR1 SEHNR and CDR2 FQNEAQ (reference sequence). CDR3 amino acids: CASSLHRLAEAYNEQFF. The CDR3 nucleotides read TGTGCCAGCAGCTTGCATAGATTAGCGGAGGCCTACAATGAGCAGTTCTTC. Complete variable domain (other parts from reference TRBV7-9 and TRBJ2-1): DTGVSQNPRHKITKRGQNVTFRCDPISEHNRLYWYRQTLGQGPEFLTYFQNEAQLEKSRLLSDRFSAERPKGSFSTLEIQRTEQGDSAMYLCASSLHRLAEAYNEQFFGPGTRLTVL.

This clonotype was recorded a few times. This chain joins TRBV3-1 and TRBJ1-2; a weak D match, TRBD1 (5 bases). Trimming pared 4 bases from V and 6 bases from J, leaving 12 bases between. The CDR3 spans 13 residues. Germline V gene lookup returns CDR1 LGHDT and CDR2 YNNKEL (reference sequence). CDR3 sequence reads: CASSLIPGNGYTF. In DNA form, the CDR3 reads TGTGCCAGCAGCCTAATCCCAGGGAATGGCTACACCTTC.

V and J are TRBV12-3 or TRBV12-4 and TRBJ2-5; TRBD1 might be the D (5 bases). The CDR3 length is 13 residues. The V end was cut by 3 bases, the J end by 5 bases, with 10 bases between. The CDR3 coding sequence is TGTGCCAGCAGTTTGGACCCAGGGGAGACCCAGTACTTC. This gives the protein CASSLDPGETQYF.